This T cell receptor (beta chain) appears in the sequencing data of a study of T cells in women clearing cervical HPV infection. This clone shows up as medium-sized by frequency. The sequence runs out 3 residues before the end of the CDR3; the remainder is reconstructed from the germline J gene. Germline lookup yields CDR1 WNHNN and CDR2 SYGVQD (reference sequence). The CDR3 runs to 16 residues. The trim removed 2 bases at V and 6 bases at J, leaving 11 bases unmatched. The assay was immunoSEQ multiplex PCR, and TCRdb's table has in-frame clones only and misses some. Found here are around 39,000 clones; the top ten clones hold around 6.5%.

Material: blood buffy coat. This rearrangement joins TRBV10-1 to TRBJ2-3, with TRBD2 matching 7 bases. This clonotype was sampled from a woman between 18 and 69 years old with a cervical HPV16 infection that either progressed to CIN3+ or cleared (not recorded which). The CDR3 sequence: CASSELVAGVRDTQYF. The sequenced part of the CDR3 DNA is TGCGCCAGCAGTGAGCTCGTGGCGGGAGTGAGGGATACG.